This TCR beta chain was sequenced for a study of shared clonotypes between healthy human individuals (dated by TCRdb to the early 2020s). For the study in its entirety: Three men and a couple of women, aged 18 to 49 years, made up the cohort. For each donor, CD4 naive and CD4 memory were each run on three plates, CD8 naive on two plates, and CD8 memory on one plate. To estimate repertoire size and how much clonotypes are shared between individuals, the study performed deep sequencing of blood TCR repertoires from five healthy adults. To increase sequencing depth and limit assay-specific biases, different laboratories used diverse techniques to prepare libraries and sequence TCR repertoires. Leukapheresis yielded between about 0.94 and 10 billion PBMCs per donor. What the authors observed across the whole study: Naive subsets generally had larger estimated clonotype richness than memory subsets did. Because the study included only a small number of donors, the genetic and exposure-history diversity represented was limited. Pairwise subsampling led to the expectation that sequencing depth would affect the degree of clonotype sharing among donors. Across four donors, about 5.2% of naive CD4, 3% to 3.5% of naive CD8, around 2.5% of memory CD4, and over 0.35% of memory CD8 clonotypes were shared. Clonotypes shared by all four sorted-subset donors showed higher generation probabilities than non-shared clonotypes. Sampling was restricted to blood, and TCR repertoires in tissue are likely to differ from TCR repertoires in blood. Even with the large sequencing depth, rarefaction of the sorted-subset datasets indicated that sequencing was incomplete.

CD8 naive samples were obtained by positive selection for CCR7 among CD45RO-negative cells, yielding a CD45RA+CCR7+ population from which TemRA cells were excluded. The donors were healthy, HIV-negative adults who had no recently reported acute infections or vaccinations. All donors were Caucasian adults living in Nashville, Tennessee, USA. After blood collection by leukapheresis, PBMCs were isolated using Ficoll-Histopaque density gradient centrifugation and then cryopreserved in the vapor phase of liquid nitrogen. Analytical flow cytometry was used to check the purity and quantity of every magnetically sorted T cell population. Genomic DNA was isolated from each sorted fraction and quantified by UV absorbance on a Nanodrop 2000c. TCR CDR3 regions were amplified from genomic DNA by multiplex PCR using the deep immunoSEQ assay. Genomic DNA extracted from each cell subset was distributed evenly over all wells of several immunoSEQ 96-well plates, and each plate served as one replicate. Each replicate PCR for sorted subsets received roughly 0.2 ug genomic DNA, equal to 30,000 or so T cell genomes. Purified libraries were quantified with a Qubit 3.0 fluorometer, sized on a Bioanalyzer 2100, and re-quantified with the KAPA Library Quantification kit. A separate single-read 150-cycle Illumina NextSeq 550 flow cell was used to sequence each immunoSEQ 96-well plate. The source study handled its data this way. Because the immunoSEQ output held only junctional sequences and lacked quality scores, the filtering could not match the filtering applied to full-length reads. Sequences were annotated with PyIR, a Python wrapper for IgBLAST v1.9, using IMGT germline references to assign V/J genes and CDR3. Reads were removed for weak V/J assignments (E-value above 1e-6), missing CDR3, stop codons, out-of-frame junctions, or ambiguous translated residues. V3J clonotypes were defined by identical inferred V gene, J gene, and CDR3 amino acid sequence. The percentage overlap between two repertoires was calculated by dividing the number of shared unique clonotypes by the size of the smaller repertoire. Repertoire richness was assessed with RTK rarefaction, the Chao1 estimator, and Recon v2.1 estimates of unobserved clonotypes. OLGA was used to compute generation probabilities for all TCRbeta clonotypes that the gDNA method yielded from a handful of donors. Held by TCRdb, this immuneACCESS table contains in-frame sequences only and omits some clones. Under half of the omission traces to an unresolved V gene where checked; the cause of the rest is unknown. D and trimming come from the DNA, and the V and J calls and clone size come from that table. The sample has about 2 million clones on record, less than 95% of them singletons. The ten top clones hold 1.1% of the sample.

As regards this clone: No cognate antigen has been identified for it. Base quality data are lacking; no much larger clone is found one base away.

The germline V gene (reference sequence) sets CDR1 to MNHEY and CDR2 to SMNVEV. Trimming takes 1 base from V and 6 bases from J, and the germline ends sit 9 bases apart. The CDR3 holds 14 amino acids from the cysteine to the phenylalanine. The DNA shown is the 42-base CDR3, in frame from base 1. The sequencing input was naive CD8+ T cells sorted from blood. Sample cell subset or site, as interpreted from the label and publication: CD45RA+CCR7+. The V and J genes are TRBV27 and TRBJ2-2; no D gene is confidently identified. The receptor was isolated from a man aged 18 to 30 in good health. The nucleotide sequence reads as follows: TGTGCCAGCAGTTTATTTTTTCCCCCCGGGGAGCTGTTTTTT. It is translated as CASSLFFPPGELFF.